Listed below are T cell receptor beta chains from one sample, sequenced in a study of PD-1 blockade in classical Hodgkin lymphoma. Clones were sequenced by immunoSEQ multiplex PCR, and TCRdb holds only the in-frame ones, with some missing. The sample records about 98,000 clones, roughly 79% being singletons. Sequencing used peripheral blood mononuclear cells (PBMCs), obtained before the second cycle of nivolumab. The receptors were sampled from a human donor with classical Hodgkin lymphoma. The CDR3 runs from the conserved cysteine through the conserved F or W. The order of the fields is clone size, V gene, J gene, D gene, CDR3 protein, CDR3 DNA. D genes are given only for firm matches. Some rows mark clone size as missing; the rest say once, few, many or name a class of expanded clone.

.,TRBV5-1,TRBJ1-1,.,CASSLDRATEAFF,TGCGCCAGCAGCTTGGACAGGGCCACTGAAGCTTTCTTT
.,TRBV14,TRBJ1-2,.,CASSQDPGLLGGYTF,TGTGCCAGCAGCCAAGACCCAGGGTTGTTGGGTGGCTACACCTTC
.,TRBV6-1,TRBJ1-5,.,CASSEQVDQPQHF,TGTGCCAGCAGTGAACAGGTTGATCAGCCCCAGCATTTT
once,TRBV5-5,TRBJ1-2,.,CASSPQLYGYTF,TGTGCCAGCAGCCCCCAGTTATATGGCTACACCTTC
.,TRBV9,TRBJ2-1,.,CASSVKAGSSYNEQFF,TGTGCCAGCAGCGTAAAGGCAGGGAGCTCCTACAATGAGCAGTTCTTC
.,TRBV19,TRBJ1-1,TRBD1,CASSILAARGQVGAEAFF,TGTGCCAGTAGTATTCTTGCGGCCAGGGGGCAGGTTGGCGCTGAAGCTTTCTTT
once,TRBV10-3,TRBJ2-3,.,CAITHGTSGDTQYF,TGTGCCATCACCCACGGGACATCGGGAGATACGCAGTATTTT
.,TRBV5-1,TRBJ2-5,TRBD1,CASSLGQGHGETQYF,TGCGCCAGCAGCTTGGGACAGGGGCACGGAGAGACCCAGTACTTC
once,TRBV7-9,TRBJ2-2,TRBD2,CASSPRLAGGELFF,TGTGCCAGCAGCCCCCGTCTAGCGGGGGGGGAGCTGTTTTTT
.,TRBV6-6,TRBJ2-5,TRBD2,CASSNSGSQETQYF,TGTGCCAGCAGTAATAGCGGGTCCCAAGAGACCCAGTACTTC
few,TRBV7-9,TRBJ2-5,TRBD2,CASSPRTSGRLETQYF,TGTGCCAGCAGCCCAAGGACTAGCGGGAGACTGGAGACCCAGTACTTC
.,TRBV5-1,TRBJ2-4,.,CASSLFRGTSAIQYF,TGCGCCAGCAGCTTGTTTCGCGGGACGAGTGCCATTCAGTACTTC
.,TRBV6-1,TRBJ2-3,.,CASSEYGGRGSDTQYF,TGTGCCAGCAGTGAATATGGGGGCAGGGGATCCGATACGCAGTATTTT
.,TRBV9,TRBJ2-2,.,CAGPLARHRGAVF,TGTGCCGGACCACTGGCCCGACACCGGGGAGCTGTTTTT
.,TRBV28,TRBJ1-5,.,CASTWGGGHSNQPQHF,TGTGCCAGCACCTGGGGAGGGGGACATAGCAATCAGCCCCAGCATTTT
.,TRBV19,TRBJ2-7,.,CASSIGGSYEQYF,TGTGCCAGTAGTATCGGAGGCTCCTACGAGCAGTACTTC
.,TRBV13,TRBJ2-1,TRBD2,CASSFGLAGGGNEQFF,TGTGCCAGCAGCTTCGGACTAGCGGGAGGCGGGAATGAGCAGTTCTTC
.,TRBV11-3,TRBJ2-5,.,CASSRDGRQETQYF,TGTGCCAGCAGCAGAGATGGCCGCCAAGAGACCCAGTACTTC
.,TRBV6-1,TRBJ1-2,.,CASRGSNYGYTF,TGTGCCAGCAGAGGCTCTAACTATGGCTACACCTTC
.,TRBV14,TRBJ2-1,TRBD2,CASSQGLAVYNEQFF,TGTGCCAGCAGCCAGGGGCTAGCGGTCTACAATGAGCAGTTCTTC
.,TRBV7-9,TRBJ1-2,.,CASSRGDFNYGYTF,TGTGCCAGCAGCCGCGGGGACTTTAACTATGGCTACACCTTC
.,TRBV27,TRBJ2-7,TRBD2,CASNRLAGYEQYF,TGTGCCAGCAATAGACTAGCGGGCTACGAGCAGTACTTC
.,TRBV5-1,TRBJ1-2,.,CASSITGRSDGYTF,TGCGCCAGCAGCATAACAGGGAGGTCGGATGGCTACACCTTC
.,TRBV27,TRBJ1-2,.,CASSLGGFPYGYTF,TGTGCCAGCAGTTTAGGAGGATTTCCCTATGGCTACACCTTC
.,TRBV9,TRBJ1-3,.,CASSARERDRFPSGNTIYF,TGTGCCAGCAGCGCCAGAGAGAGGGACCGCTTTCCCTCTGGAAACACCATATATTTT
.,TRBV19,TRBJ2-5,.,CASSLTVVIGETQYF,TGTGCCAGTAGCCTGACAGTGGTGATAGGGGAGACCCAGTACTTC
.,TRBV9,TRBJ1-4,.,CASSRRSTEKLFF,TGTGCCAGCAGCCGTAGGTCTACGGAAAAACTGTTTTTT
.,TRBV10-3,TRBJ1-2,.,CAISESGTVYGYTF,TGTGCCATCAGTGAGTCAGGTACCGTCTATGGCTACACCTTC
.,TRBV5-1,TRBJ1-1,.,CASSLAGVRTEAFF,TGCGCCAGCAGCTTGGCCGGGGTTAGGACTGAAGCTTTCTTT
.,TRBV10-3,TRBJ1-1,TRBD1,CAIRDRGTEAFF,TGTGCCATCAGGGACAGGGGCACTGAAGCTTTCTTT
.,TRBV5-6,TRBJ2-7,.,CASSRQTYEQYF,TGTGCCAGCAGCCGTCAAACCTACGAGCAGTACTTC
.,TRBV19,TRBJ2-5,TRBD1,CASSAQTGYQETQYF,TGTGCCAGTAGTGCCCAGACAGGGTATCAAGAGACCCAGTACTTC
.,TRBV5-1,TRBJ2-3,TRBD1,CASSWTGGQVTDTQYF,TGCGCCAGCAGCTGGACAGGGGGACAAGTCACAGATACGCAGTATTTT
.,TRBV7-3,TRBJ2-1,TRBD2,CASSLLAGVSYNEQFF,TGTGCCAGCAGCTTGCTAGCGGGGGTCTCCTACAATGAGCAGTTCTTC
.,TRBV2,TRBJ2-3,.,CASSRQVSTDTQYF,TGTGCCAGCAGTCGACAGGTGTCCACAGATACGCAGTATTTT
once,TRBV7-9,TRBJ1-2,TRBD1,CASSNRGNYGYTF,TGTGCCAGCAGCAACAGGGGTAACTATGGCTACACCTTC
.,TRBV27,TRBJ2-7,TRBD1,CASTPRGHAYEQYF,TGTGCCAGCACCCCCAGGGGGCATGCCTACGAGCAGTACTTC
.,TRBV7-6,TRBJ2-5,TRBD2,CASSHSGNQETQYF,TGTGCCAGCAGCCACAGCGGGAACCAAGAGACCCAGTACTTC
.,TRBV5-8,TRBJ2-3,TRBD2,CASSLNVAGGLDTQYF,TGTGCCAGCAGCTTGAACGTAGCGGGAGGCCTAGATACGCAGTATTTT
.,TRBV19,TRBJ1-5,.,CASSILGRGNQPQHF,TGTGCCAGTAGTATTTTGGGCAGGGGCAATCAGCCCCAGCATTTT
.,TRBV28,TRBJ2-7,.,CAIPVVAGSYEQYF,TGTGCCATCCCAGTCGTGGCGGGATCTTACGAGCAGTACTTC